What follows are 13 T cell receptor beta chains derived from one specimen sequenced in a study of blood T cell repertoires in COVID-19. Sequencing used immunoSEQ multiplex PCR; TCRdb keeps in-frame clones, though not all of them. The table shows more than 90,000 clones, with around four fifths occurring only once. The specimen sequenced was peripheral blood. These receptors came from a woman in her 70s with acute or convalescent COVID-19.

The chain joins TRBV9 to TRBJ2-3; weak D call: TRBD2 (8 bases). V was trimmed by 3 bases and J by 6 bases, leaving 14 bases between them. In germline, CDR1 is SGDLS, CDR2 YYNGEE. The CDR3 covers 14 residues. CDR3 sequence reads: CASSAGGTEDTQYF. The CDR3 bases are TGTGCCAGCAGCGCGGGAGGGACAGAGGATACGCAGTATTTT. Variable domain in full (rest from reference TRBV9 and TRBJ2-3): DSGVTQTPKHLITATGQRVTLRCSPRSGDLSVYWYQQSLDQGLQFLIQYYNGEERAKGNILERFSAQQFPDLHSELNLSSLELGDSALYFCASSAGGTEDTQYFGPGTRLTVL.

This chain connects TRBV18 to TRBJ1-1; TRBD1 aligns across 9 bases. The CDR3 is 14 amino acids. Trimming cost V 6 bases and J 0 bases; bases outside gene matches: 2. Looked up from germline, CDR1 is KGHSH and CDR2 is LQKENI. DNA for the CDR3: TGTGCCAGCTCGCGACAGGGGGTGAACACTGAAGCTTTCTTT. This translates into CASSRQGVNTEAFF.

The CDR3 nucleotides read TGCGCCAGCAGCTTGGGGAGGGCCACTGAAGCTTTCTTT. Translated: CASSLGRATEAFF. The chain combines TRBV5-1 with TRBJ1-1, with no clear D. This CDR3 has 13 amino acids. V was cut by 0 bases and J by 4 bases, with 7 bases left in between. Germline CDR1 SGHRS, CDR2 YFSETQ.

V gene TRBV21-1 combines with J gene TRBJ1-2; the table's D call of TRBD1 was not tested on the DNA. TRBV21-1 is given as a pseudogene. This CDR3 contains 16 residues. The CDR3 DNA sequence: TGTGCCAGCAGCAAAGCCGGACAGGGCGGGAGCTATGGCTACACCTTC. Its translation: CASSKAGQGGSYGYTF.

The gene calls are TRBV11-2 and TRBJ1-1; TRBD1 matches 9 bases. CDR1 is SGHAT and CDR2 is FQNNGV in the germline V gene. Trimming removed 6 bases from V and 4 bases from J; junction bases left unmatched: 6. There are 14 residues in the CDR3. CDR3 sequence (DNA): TGTGCCAGCAGGCACAAACAGGGGGCCACTGAAGCTTTCTTT. Its translation: CASRHKQGATEAFF.

Note on this clone: Other DNA sequences within the sample encode an identical CDR3. J is TRBJ1-6 and V is TRBV12-3 or TRBV12-4, with TRBD1 as a possible D gene (5 bases). This CDR3 spans 13 amino acids. The V gene lost 6 bases and the J gene lost 4 bases, with 7 bases spanning the gap. CDR3 residues: CASRRGYNSPLHF. CDR3 nucleotides: TGTGCCAGCAGGCGGGGGTATAATTCACCCCTCCACTTT.

This clone was picked up a small number of times. An end of the junction differs from the germline gene, which may be a read error. The chain combines TRBV6-5 with TRBJ1-2, with 9 bases identical to TRBD1. The CDR3 sequence is 13 residues long. The germline V gene encodes CDR1 MNHEY and CDR2 SVGAGI. CDR3: CASSREQGAQDAF. Written as DNA, the CDR3 is TGTGCCAGCAGTAGAGAACAGGGGGCACAGGACGCCTTC.

This chain links TRBV6-5 with TRBJ1-1, with D perhaps matching TRBD1 (5 bases). CDR1 is MNHEY, CDR2 SVGAGI, per germline. The CDR3 extends over 13 amino acids. Trimming left V 6 bases short and J 3 bases short, with 11 bases between. CDR3 bases: TGTGCCAGCAGCCAAGGCAGGGACACTGAAGCTTTCTTT. It translates to CASSQGRDTEAFF.

J is TRBJ2-3 and V is TRBV5-1, with D perhaps TRBD2 (6 bases). V dropped 4 bases and J dropped 2 bases, with 14 bases sitting between them. The CDR3 loop spans 15 amino acids. From germline, CDR1 is SGHRS and CDR2 YFSETQ. The CDR3 spells CASSPGLQATDTQYF. CDR3 DNA sequence: TGCGCCAGCAGCCCGGGACTTCAAGCCACAGATACGCAGTATTTT. The entire variable domain, with the rest obtained from reference TRBV5-1 and TRBJ2-3, is as follows: KAGVTQTPRYLIKTRGQQVTLSCSPISGHRSVSWYQQTPGQGLQFLFEYFSETQRNKGNFPGRFSGRQFSNSRSEMNVSTLELGDSALYLCASSPGLQATDTQYFGPGTRLTVL.

V usage is TRBV5-6 and J usage is TRBJ1-5; 10 bases are a match to TRBD1. The V gene end was trimmed by 4 bases and the J gene end by 2 bases; junction bases not matched to a gene: 3. This CDR3 has 15 residues. In germline, CDR1 is SGHDT, CDR2 YYEEEE. CDR3 protein: CASSVGTGGNQPQHF. The CDR3 nucleotides are TGTGCCAGCAGCGTAGGGACAGGGGGCAATCAGCCCCAGCATTTT.

This clone was recorded once. CDR3 in amino acids: CAWRGLAGGGNEQFF. In DNA, the CDR3 is TGTGCCTGGAGGGGACTAGCGGGAGGCGGGAATGAGCAGTTCTTC. This chain connects TRBV30 to TRBJ2-1; 15 bases map to TRBD2. V was clipped by 3 bases and J by 7 bases; unmatched bases: 4. Germline V gene sequence: CDR1 GTSNPN, CDR2 SVGIG (reference sequence). The CDR3 loop spans 15 amino acids. Looking up the rest from reference TRBV30 and TRBJ2-1 gives the full variable domain: SQTIHQWPATLVQPVGSPLSLECTVEGTSNPNLYWYRQAAGRGLQLLFYSVGIGQISSEVPQNLSASRPQDRQFILSSKKLLLSDSGFYLCAWRGLAGGGNEQFFGPGTRLTVL.

The chain combines TRBV7-2 with TRBJ2-7, with TRBD2 matching over 9 bases. The CDR3 is made up of 14 amino acids. From germline, CDR1 is SGHTA and CDR2 FQGNSA. Trimming took 7 bases from V and 3 from J; bases not matched to a gene: 7. The CDR3 sequence is CASTRSGSIYEQYF. The DNA for the CDR3 is TGTGCCAGCACCCGTAGCGGGAGTATCTACGAGCAGTACTTC.

V gene TRBV5-1 combines with J gene TRBJ2-2; 8 nucleotides align to TRBD2. The ends lost 4 bases at V and 3 bases at J; junction bases unmatched: 14. The CDR3 has 18 residues. The germline V gene has CDR1 SGHRS and CDR2 YFSETQ. The CDR3 DNA follows: TGCGCCAGCAGCCGACTGTTTGCGAGCGGGGGAGACACCGGGGAGCTGTTTTTT. Encoded protein: CASSRLFASGGDTGELFF.